Each of the 18 T cell receptor beta chains below was sequenced from the same sample in a study of vaccination and CD4 T cells after COVID-19. No antigen is known for these receptors. Cultured CD4+ T cell DNA underwent sequencing with the Oncomine TCR Beta short-read assay. MiXCR, run by TCRdb on the PCR reads, gives a single entry per CDR3 protein. The sample has 7,500 to 9,000 distinct CDR3 sequences, 40% to 55% seen once. The treatment: 10-day PBMC culture with coronavirus spike peptide pools or control peptides (ViraFEST assay). The sample consisted of CD4+ T cells from blood, cultured in vitro. All receptors derive from a human donor who had recovered from COVID-19.

The genes are TRBV11-3 and TRBJ1-1; 8 nucleotides align to TRBD1. Germline CDR1 and CDR2: SGHNT and YENEEA. J gave up 5 bases and V 5 bases, and 10 bases lay outside the gene matches. CDR3 size: 15 residues. The CDR3: CASSLSTGEGTEAFF. In DNA, the CDR3 is TGTGCCAGCAGCCTCTCGACAGGGGAGGGTACTGAAGCTTTCTTT.

This clonotype was seen more than once but under ten times. The gene calls are TRBV27 and TRBJ2-5; D uncertain. V lost 0 bases and J 5 bases, leaving 13 bases between the germline ends. The CDR3 totals 15 residues. Germline V gene data show CDR1 as MNHEY and CDR2 as SMNVEV (reference sequence). The CDR3 sequence is CASSLSAVTWETQYF. The CDR3 coding sequence is TGTGCCAGCAGTTTATCCGCAGTAACTTGGGAGACCCAGTACTTC.

The chain combines TRBV7-2 with TRBJ2-7; TRBD2 matches at 14 bases. Trimming at V came to 5 bases and at J to 6 bases, leaving 6 bases not matched to a gene. The CDR3 consists of 15 residues. Germline V gene data show CDR1 as SGHTA and CDR2 as FQGNSA. The CDR3 is CASSLGTSGGREQYF. CDR3 coding DNA: TGTGCCAGCAGCCTCGGGACTAGCGGGGGCCGCGAGCAGTACTTC.

This chain uses TRBV6-5 with TRBJ2-2; D possibly matches TRBD1 or TRBD2 (7 bases each). V gave up 2 bases and J gave up 6 bases, with 19 bases separating them. The germline V gene encodes CDR1 MNHEY and CDR2 SVGAGI. There are 17 residues in the CDR3. CDR3 region: CASSYGPGRGLSGELFF. In DNA, the CDR3 is TGTGCCAGCAGTTACGGCCCTGGGAGGGGGCTGTCCGGGGAGCTGTTTTTT.

The J gene is TRBJ2-5, the V gene TRBV7-6, with 13 bases that match TRBD2. This CDR3 contains 17 residues. Looked up from germline, CDR1 is SGHVS and CDR2 is FNYEAQ. The V segment lost 3 bases and the J segment 5 bases; nucleotides outside the gene matches: 9. The CDR3 DNA reads as TGTGCCAGCAGCTTGGAAACACTAGCGGGAGGGATTGAGACCCAGTACTTC. This codes for CASSLETLAGGIETQYF.

The chain has TRBV27 and TRBJ2-5; D call uncertain. The V end was cut by 2 bases, the J end by 5 bases, with 12 bases between. This CDR3 is 14 amino acids long. Germline CDR1 is MNHEY and CDR2 is SMNVEV (reference sequence). In DNA, the CDR3 is TGTGCCAGCAGTTTACTAAGGGAAGGGGAGACCCAGTACTTC. This gives the protein CASSLLREGETQYF.

V usage is TRBV21-1 and J usage is TRBJ2-1. TRBV21-1 is a documented pseudogene. The CDR3 has 14 amino acids. CDR3 nucleotide sequence: TGTGCCAGCAGCAAAGATTCGGTTGACAATGAGCAGTTCTTC. It codes for CASSKDSVDNEQFF.

The chain uses TRBV12-3 or TRBV12-4 and TRBJ1-2; D gene unclear. Trimming pared 3 bases from V and 0 bases from J, leaving 5 bases between. CDR3 length equals 13 residues. CDR3 sequence: CASSFRANYGYTF. CDR3 bases: TGTGCCAGCAGTTTTCGGGCTAACTATGGCTACACCTTC.

A note on this clonotype: At one boundary the junction diverges from the germline segment, which might be a read error. The V and J genes are TRBV7-7 and TRBJ2-3, with D maybe TRBD2 (6 bases). CDR1 is SSHAT and CDR2 is FNYEAQ in the germline V gene (reference sequence). This CDR3 has 15 amino acids. The CDR3: CASSLGLGRSDTQYF. CDR3 coding DNA: TGTGCTAGCAGCTTAGGTTTAGGGAGGTCAGATACGCAGTATTTT.

By share, this clonotype counts as large (0.1 to 1%). Germline is not matched at one junction end, which may reflect a read error. This chain links TRBV7-7 with TRBJ2-5; 7 bases are shared with TRBD1. In germline, CDR1 is SSHAT, CDR2 FNYEAQ (reference sequence). The CDR3 is 15 amino acids. CDR3: CASSFGRGSGETQYF. CDR3 bases: TGTGCTAGCAGCTTTGGCAGGGGGTCGGGCGAGACCCAGTACTTC. The variable domain in full, with the rest retrieved from reference TRBV7-7 and TRBJ2-5, is GAGVSQSPRYKVTKRGQDVTLRCDPISSHATLYWYQQALGQGPEFLTYFNYEAQPDKSGLPSDRFSAERPEGSISTLTIQRTEQRDSAMYRCASSFGRGSGETQYFGPGTRLLVL.

The V gene is TRBV7-3, the J gene TRBJ2-3; D may correspond to TRBD1 or TRBD2 (5 bases each). The CDR3 totals 14 residues. Germline V gives CDR1 SGHTA, CDR2 FQGTGA. Trimming took 5 bases from V and 5 from J, leaving 14 bases between them. The CDR3 DNA follows: TGTGCCAGCAGCCCGGGACCCCGTGAAGATACGCAGTATTTT. Amino acids: CASSPGPREDTQYF.

This clonotype was detected only a few times. The chain couples TRBV6-5 to TRBJ2-2, with a possible D match to TRBD2 (5 bases). This CDR3 comprises 17 residues. The germline V gene encodes CDR1 MNHEY and CDR2 SVGAGI. Trimming pared 0 bases from V and 3 bases from J, leaving 14 bases between. The CDR3 here is CASSYSMRGLDTGELFF. The CDR3, as DNA: TGTGCCAGCAGTTACTCGATGAGAGGGCTGGACACCGGGGAGCTGTTTTTT.

The chain combines TRBV19 with TRBJ1-5, with no clear D. CDR1 LNHDA and CDR2 SQIVND come from the germline V gene (reference sequence). The CDR3 runs to 16 residues. Trimming cost V 6 bases and J 2 bases, with 17 bases left between them. This CDR3 is CASRRQRGEGNQPQHF. In DNA form, the CDR3 reads TGTGCCAGTAGGAGGCAAAGAGGTGAGGGCAATCAGCCCCAGCATTTT.

The chain is built from TRBV12-3 or TRBV12-4 and TRBJ2-7, with D tentatively TRBD1 or TRBD2 (6 bases each). This CDR3 is 13 amino acids long. The ends were cut back, 7 bases at V and 4 bases at J, with 14 bases in the middle. In DNA, the CDR3 is TGTGCCAGCACTCCCGGGGGCCGGTACGAGCAGTACTTC. Its translation is CASTPGGRYEQYF.

This clonotype is a singleton in its sample. The chain joins TRBV11-2 to TRBJ2-1; a weak D match, TRBD1 (6 bases). The germline V gene has CDR1 SGHAT and CDR2 FQNNGV. CDR3 size: 14 residues. V was clipped by 5 bases and J by 3 bases, with 11 bases between them. The CDR3 sequence: CASSLQGYYNEQFF. In nucleotides, the CDR3 is TGTGCCAGCAGCCTACAGGGTTACTACAATGAGCAGTTCTTC.

The gene calls are TRBV18 and TRBJ2-7, with 8 bases identical to TRBD1. The germline V gene has CDR1 KGHSH and CDR2 LQKENI. This CDR3 spans 14 amino acids. V trimming: 5 bases; J trimming: 5 bases; junction bases outside the gene matches: 8. CDR3 nucleotides: TGTGCCAGCTCATCACAGGGGGTAGACGACGAGCAGTACTTC. It translates to CASSSQGVDDEQYF.

This chain uses TRBV6-1 with TRBJ1-1; tentative D call: TRBD1 (6 bases). The CDR3 length is 20 residues. Germline V gene sequence: CDR1 MNHNS, CDR2 SASEGT. V shed 4 bases and J shed 1 base, with 28 bases lying between them. The CDR3 sequence is CASSGPGAVTGYLENTEAFF. The CDR3 DNA reads as TGTGCCAGCAGTGGGCCCGGGGCGGTTACAGGGTATTTGGAGAACACTGAAGCTTTCTTT.

The chain links TRBV20-1 to TRBJ2-3; 8 bases align to TRBD1. The length of the CDR3 is 14 residues. V shed 3 bases, J shed 4 bases, and the junction held 6 bases outside the gene matches. Germline V lookup: CDR1 DFQATT, CDR2 SNEGSKA (reference sequence). CDR3 loop: CSARAQGGADTQYF. CDR3 DNA sequence: TGCAGTGCTAGGGCACAGGGGGGTGCAGATACGCAGTATTTT.